Listed here is a single T cell receptor (beta chain). Profiling relied on immunoSEQ multiplex PCR, and the TCRdb table lists in-frame clones only, not all of them. The sample consists of over 85,000 clones, 94% of them appearing once. These data come from a study of technical replicates of blood from a handful of donors. Germline V gene lookup returns CDR1 SQVTM and CDR2 ANQGSEA. The CDR3 spans 13 residues. Trimming took off 2 bases at V and 4 bases at J, with 11 bases between the two ends. This sequence joins TRBV29-1 and TRBJ2-5, with TRBD2 as a possible D gene (7 bases). The sequence was obtained from a human donor in good health. Material: T cells isolated from PBMCs. CDR3 sequence: CSVETGRAETQYF. CDR3 DNA: TGCAGCGTTGAAACAGGGAGGGCAGAGACCCAGTACTTC.